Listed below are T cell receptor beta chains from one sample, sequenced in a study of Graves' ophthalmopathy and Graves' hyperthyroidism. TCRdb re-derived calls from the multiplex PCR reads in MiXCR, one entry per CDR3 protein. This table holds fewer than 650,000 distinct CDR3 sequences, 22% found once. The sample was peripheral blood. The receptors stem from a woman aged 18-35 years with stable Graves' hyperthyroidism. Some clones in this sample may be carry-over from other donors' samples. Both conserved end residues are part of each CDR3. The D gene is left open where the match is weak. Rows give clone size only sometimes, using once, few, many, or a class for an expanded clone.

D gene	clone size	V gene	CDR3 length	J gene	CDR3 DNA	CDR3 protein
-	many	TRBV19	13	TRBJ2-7	TGTGCCAGTAGTACGACAGGTTCGTACGAGCAGTACTTC	CASSTTGSYEQYF
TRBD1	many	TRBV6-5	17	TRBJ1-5	TGTGCCAGCAGTTCCCGGACAGGGGGTGATAGCAATCAGCCCCAGCATTTT	CASSSRTGGDSNQPQHF
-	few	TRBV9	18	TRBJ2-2	-	CASSVWTSGSITPGSCFF
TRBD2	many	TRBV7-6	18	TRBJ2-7	TGTGCCAGCAGCTCCGGGACTAGCGGGGGGGTAAGCTCCTACGAGCAGTACTTC	CASSSGTSGGVSSYEQYF
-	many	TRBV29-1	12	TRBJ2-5	TGCAGCGTTGATACAGGAGAGGAGACCCAGTACTTC	CSVDTGEETQYF
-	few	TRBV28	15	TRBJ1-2	TGTTCCAGCAGTACGGACGTACTCCATTACTATGGCTACACCTTC	CSSSTDVLHYYGYTF
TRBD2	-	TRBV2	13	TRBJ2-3	TGTGCCAGCAGTGAAGGGCTAGCGGCCCACAGGTATTTT	CASSEGLAAHRYF
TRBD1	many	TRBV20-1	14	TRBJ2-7	TGCAGTGCTTATAGATTGGACAGGGCCACCGAGCAGTACTTC	CSAYRLDRATEQYF
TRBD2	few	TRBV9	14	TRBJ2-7	TGTGCCAGCAGCGTCTACGGGACTAGCTACGAGCAGTACTTC	CASSVYGTSYEQYF
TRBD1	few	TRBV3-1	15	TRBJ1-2	TGTGCCAGCAGAGATAACAGGGGCCTCAACTATGGCTACACCTTC	CASRDNRGLNYGYTF
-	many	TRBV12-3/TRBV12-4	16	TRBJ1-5	TGTGCCAGCAGGTCCGGCGGGGGCATTGGCAATCAGCCCCAGCATTTT	CASRSGGGIGNQPQHF
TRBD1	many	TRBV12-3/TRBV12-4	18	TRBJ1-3	TGTGCCAGCAGTTGGGGACAGGGGGCGGCGTTCTCTGGAAACACCATATATTTT	CASSWGQGAAFSGNTIYF
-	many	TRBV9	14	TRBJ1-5	TGTGCCAGCAGCGCGGGACGGAGCAATCAGCCCCAGCATTTT	CASSAGRSNQPQHF
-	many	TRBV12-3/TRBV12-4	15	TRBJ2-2	TGTGCCAGCAGTTTAGTGGGAACCTACACCGGGGAGCTGTTTTTT	CASSLVGTYTGELFF
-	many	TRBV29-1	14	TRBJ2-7	TGCAGCGTTGGGGAAGGCGGCCTCCCGGGGGAGCAGTACTTC	CSVGEGGLPGEQYF
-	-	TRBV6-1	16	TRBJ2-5	TGTGCCAGCAGCCCCGTTTATGGGGGCATCCAAGAGACCCAGTACTTC	CASSPVYGGIQETQYF
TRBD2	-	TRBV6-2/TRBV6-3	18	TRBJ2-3	TGTGCCAGCAGTCTCTGGGCTAGCGGGACCGCTCGCACAGATACGCAGTATTTT	CASSLWASGTARTDTQYF
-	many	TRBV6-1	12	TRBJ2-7	TGTGCCAGCAGTGACTTCTCCTACGAGCAGTACTTC	CASSDFSYEQYF
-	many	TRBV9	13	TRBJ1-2	TGTGCCAGCAGCGTACAAACTGGCGGCGGCTACACCTTC	CASSVQTGGGYTF
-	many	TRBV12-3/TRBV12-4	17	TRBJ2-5	TGTGCCAGCAGTTTCTCGGGATGGCCCGGACCCATAGGAGCCCAGTACTTC	CASSFSGWPGPIGAQYF
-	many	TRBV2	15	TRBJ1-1	TGTGCCAGCAGTGATGGGGCGCAAATGAACACTGAAGCTTTCTTT	CASSDGAQMNTEAFF
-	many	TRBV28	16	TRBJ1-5	TGTGCCAGCAGTCGATGGGGGGGTGAGGGGAATCAGCCCCAGCATTTT	CASSRWGGEGNQPQHF
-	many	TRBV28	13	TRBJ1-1	TGTGCCAGCAGTTCGGGTCAGGCGGCTGAAGCTTTCTTT	CASSSGQAAEAFF
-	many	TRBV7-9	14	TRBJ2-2	TGTGCCAGCAGCTTCGACTTGAGCACCGGGGAGCTGTTTTTT	CASSFDLSTGELFF
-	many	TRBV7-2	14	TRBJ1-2	TGTGCCAGCAGCTCGGGGAGGGCTGACTATGGCTACACCTTC	CASSSGRADYGYTF
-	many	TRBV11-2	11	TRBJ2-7	TGTGCCAGCAGCTTGAGGGCCGAGCAGTACTTC	CASSLRAEQYF
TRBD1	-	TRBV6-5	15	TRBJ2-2	TGTGCCAGCAGTTACAAGACAGGGCGGACCGGGGAGCTGTTTTTT	CASSYKTGRTGELFF
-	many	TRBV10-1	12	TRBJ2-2	TGCGCCAGCAGTGCTAACCGAGGGGAGCTGTTTTTT	CASSANRGELFF
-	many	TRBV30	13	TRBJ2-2	TGTGCCTGGAGTGGTTCGGTCTCCGGGGAGCTGTTTTTT	CAWSGSVSGELFF
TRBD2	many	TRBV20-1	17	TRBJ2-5	TGCAGTGCTACCGGGACTAGCGGGGGGATCCTTCAAGAGACCCAGTACTTC	CSATGTSGGILQETQYF
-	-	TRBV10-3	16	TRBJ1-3	TGTGCCACCTACGACCGGGACGCAAACTCTGGAAACACCATATATTTT	CATYDRDANSGNTIYF
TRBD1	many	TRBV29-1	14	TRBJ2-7	TGCAGCGTTGAGGGACAGGGGGAGCACTACGAGCAGTACTTC	CSVEGQGEHYEQYF
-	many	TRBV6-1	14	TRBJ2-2	TGTGCCAGCAGTGAAGAAGGCTTCCCCGGGGAGCTGTTTTTT	CASSEEGFPGELFF
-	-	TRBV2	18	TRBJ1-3	TGTGCCAGCAGTTGGATGGACAGTCCTCACACCTCTGGAAACACCATATATTTT	CASSWMDSPHTSGNTIYF
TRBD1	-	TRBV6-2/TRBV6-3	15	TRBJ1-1	TGTGCCAGCAGTCCCCGACAGGGTCGGAGGGCTGAAGCTTTCTTT	CASSPRQGRRAEAFF
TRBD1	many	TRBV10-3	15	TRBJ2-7	TGTGCCATCAGTGTGACCGGGACAGGGTTTTACGAGCAGTACTTC	CAISVTGTGFYEQYF
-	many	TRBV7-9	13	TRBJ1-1	TGTGCCAGCAGCCCCGGGGGTCAGGTGGAAGCTTTCTTT	CASSPGGQVEAFF
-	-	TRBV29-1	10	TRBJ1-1	TGCAGCGTTGAAATCTTTCAAGCTTTCTTT	CSVEIFQAFF
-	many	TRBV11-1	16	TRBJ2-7	TGTGCCAGCAGCTTAGCGGCAGGATCGAGCTCCTACGAGCAGTACTTC	CASSLAAGSSSYEQYF
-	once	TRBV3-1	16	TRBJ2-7	TGTGCCAGCAGCCAAAGAGACCGCATTATCCCGGGGGAGCAGTACTTC	CASSQRDRIIPGEQYF
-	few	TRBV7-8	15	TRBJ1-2	TGTGCCAGCAGCTTAAAGGTGGGGCAGAACTATGGCTACACCTTC	CASSLKVGQNYGYTF
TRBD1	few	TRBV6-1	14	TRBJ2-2	TGTGCCAGCACCTATACAGGGGGCAAGGGGGAGCTGTTTTTT	CASTYTGGKGELFF
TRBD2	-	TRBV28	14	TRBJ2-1	TGTGCCAGCAGATCGTGGACTAGAAACAATGAGCAGTTCTTC	CASRSWTRNNEQFF
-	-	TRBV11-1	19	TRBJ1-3	TGTGCCAGCAGCTGGAACAGGGCACTACCCACGAGCTCTGGAAACACCATATATTTT	CASSWNRALPTSSGNTIYF
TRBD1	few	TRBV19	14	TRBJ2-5	TGTGCCAGTAGTATCCGGGACAGGACGGAGACCCAGTACTTC	CASSIRDRTETQYF
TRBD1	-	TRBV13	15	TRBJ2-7	TGTGCCAGCAGCCAAAGACAGGGGAGCTCCTACGAGCAGTACTTC	CASSQRQGSSYEQYF
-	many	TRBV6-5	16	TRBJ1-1	TGTGCCAGCAGTTACCAGGGGTGGACCCGGCGGACTGAAGCTTTCTTT	CASSYQGWTRRTEAFF
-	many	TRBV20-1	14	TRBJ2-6	TGCAGCGCTAGGGGGGTCTCTGGGGCCAACGTCCTGACTTTC	CSARGVSGANVLTF
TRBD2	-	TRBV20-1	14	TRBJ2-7	TGCAGTGCTAGAAAGCGGGAGGTTTTCTACGAGCAGTACTTC	CSARKREVFYEQYF
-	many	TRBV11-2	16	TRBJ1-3	TGTGCCAGCAGCTTAAGGGGACCTAACTCTGGAAACACCATATATTTT	CASSLRGPNSGNTIYF
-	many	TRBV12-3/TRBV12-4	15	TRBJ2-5	TGTGCCAGCAGTTTTGTGGCGGGGCCACAAGAGACCCAGTACTTC	CASSFVAGPQETQYF
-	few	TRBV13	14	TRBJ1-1	TGTGCCAGCAGAAAGGACCTCGGCGGTTTTGAAGCTTTCTTT	CASRKDLGGFEAFF
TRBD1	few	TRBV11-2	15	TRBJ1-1	TGTGCCAGCAGCTTAGATTCAGGGGGGAAAACTGAAGCTTTCTTT	CASSLDSGGKTEAFF